The next 20 T cell receptor beta chains were all read from a single sample in a study of CD8+ T cells in alopecia areata. Once RNA had been extracted, it was reverse transcribed into cDNA to act as the sequencing template. TCRdb keeps only in-frame clones here, not all; method: immunoSEQ multiplex PCR. The repertoire consists of about 74,000 clones, with roughly 30% occurring once and the leading ten covering 14% to 15%. The treatment is: oral pan-JAK inhibitor, 5-10 mg twice daily. The material sequenced was CD8+ T cells sorted from blood, taken at week 4, from a patient treated with tofacitinib. These receptors originate from a human donor with alopecia areata.

This clone appeared a few times. The chain employs TRBV6-5 and TRBJ2-5, with TRBD2 matching over 7 bases. CDR1 is MNHEY and CDR2 is SVGAGI in the germline V gene. V was pared by 7 bases and J by 5 bases, with 13 bases of the junction left unmatched. The CDR3 covers 15 residues. CDR3 amino acids: CASTGAGMRRETQYF. In DNA, the CDR3 is TGTGCCAGCACCGGAGCGGGAATGCGGCGGGAGACCCAGTACTTC.

This clone was observed a few times. The chain employs TRBV7-6 and TRBJ2-5; TRBD1 aligns across 8 bases. Germline CDR1 reads SGHVS; CDR2 reads FNYEAQ. V dropped 5 bases and J dropped 7; count of bases not matched to a gene: 12. There are 15 residues in the CDR3. The CDR3: CASSREGQAQGTQYF. The CDR3, as DNA: TGTGCCAGCAGCCGCGAGGGACAGGCCCAGGGGACCCAGTACTTC.

The chain uses TRBV13 and TRBJ2-1; D perhaps matches TRBD2 (6 bases). Trimming took 0 bases from V and 0 from J, leaving 15 bases between them. This CDR3 comprises 18 residues. The V gene's germline CDR1 is PRHDT and CDR2 FYEKMQ (reference sequence). The CDR3 protein is CASSLGPLEGLSYNEQFF. The CDR3 coding sequence is TGTGCCAGCAGCTTAGGCCCATTGGAGGGCCTCTCCTACAATGAGCAGTTCTTC.

In DNA, the CDR3 is TGTGCCAGCAGCCAATTAGCGCAATATGGCTACACCTTC. This translates into CASSQLAQYGYTF. J is TRBJ1-2 and V is TRBV7-9; the D is unclear. The CDR3 runs 13 residues. V was pared by 5 bases and J by 5 bases, with 12 bases between. Looked up from germline, CDR1 is SEHNR and CDR2 is FQNEAQ (reference sequence).

In DNA form, the CDR3 reads TGCAGTGCCGTGAGTGGCGAGCAGTACTTC. Translating it yields CSAVSGEQYF. The J gene is TRBJ2-7, the V gene TRBV20-1; D not certain. Between the trimmed V and J ends, which lost 6 bases and 6 bases, there was a span of 9 bases. The CDR3 spans 10 residues. Germline assignment: CDR1 DFQATT and CDR2 SNEGSKA (reference sequence).

The table lists this clone with a few counts. The V and J genes are TRBV6-5 and TRBJ2-5, with D possibly being TRBD1 (5 bases). CDR3 length: 15 residues. Trimming stripped 6 bases from V and 0 bases from J, with 14 bases between. Germline-derived CDR1 and CDR2 are MNHEY and SVGAGI. In DNA form, the CDR3 reads TGTGCCAGCAGGGGCGTTGACAGACACCAAGAGACCCAGTACTTC. Amino acids: CASRGVDRHQETQYF.

The gene calls are TRBV29-1 and TRBJ2-1; D is uncertain. There are 11 residues in the CDR3. CDR1 is SQVTM, CDR2 ANQGSEA, per germline. V shed 6 bases and J shed 3 bases, with 6 bases lying between them. The CDR3 region is CSVPNYNEQFF. The CDR3 DNA sequence: TGCAGCGTGCCGAACTACAATGAGCAGTTCTTC.

The chain has TRBV29-1 and TRBJ2-7; D gene uncertain. The CDR3 is made up of 12 amino acids. Germline V lookup: CDR1 SQVTM, CDR2 ANQGSEA. Trimming shortened V by 4 bases and J by 7 bases, and 14 bases separated the two germline ends. The CDR3, as DNA: TGCAGCGTTGTGGGCGGACCTAGGGAGCAGTACTTC. Amino acids: CSVVGGPREQYF.

This rearrangement joins TRBV29-1 to TRBJ2-7; D gene uncertain. CDR3 length: 13 amino acids. With 5 bases removed from V and 0 bases from J, the gap between germline ends came to 11 bases. The germline V gene has CDR1 SQVTM and CDR2 ANQGSEA. The CDR3, as DNA: TGCAGCGTTTCTGTAGACACCTCCTACGAGCAGTACTTC. Its translation: CSVSVDTSYEQYF.

In its sample, this clone was seen a few times. This chain links TRBV11-2 with TRBJ2-3; 8 bases are shared with TRBD2. CDR3 length: 14 amino acids. Per germline, CDR1 SGHAT and CDR2 FQNNGV. The V segment lost 2 bases and the J segment 3 bases; nucleotides outside the gene matches: 1. CDR3: CASSLKRETDTQYF. Here the CDR3 DNA reads TGTGCCAGCAGCTTAAAGCGGGAGACAGATACGCAGTATTTT.

The chain recombines TRBV29-1 with TRBJ2-5; D may be TRBD1 (5 bases). V shed 3 bases and J shed 4 bases, with 12 bases lying between them. Germline V lookup: CDR1 SQVTM, CDR2 ANQGSEA. The CDR3 is made up of 13 amino acids. CDR3: CSVDLRAGETQYF. CDR3 DNA: TGCAGCGTTGATCTCAGGGCCGGAGAGACCCAGTACTTC.

The table lists this clone with a few counts. The chain couples TRBV9 to TRBJ2-1, with 8 bases aligning to TRBD2. V lost 2 bases and J lost 7; bases outside the gene matches: 8. The CDR3 contains 15 residues. CDR1 is SGDLS, CDR2 YYNGEE, per germline. In DNA form, the CDR3 reads TGTGCCAGCAGCGTCAGCGGGAGTGGGGGAAATGAGCAGTTCTTC. It encodes CASSVSGSGGNEQFF. Variable domain in full (rest from reference TRBV9 and TRBJ2-1): DSGVTQTPKHLITATGQRVTLRCSPRSGDLSVYWYQQSLDQGLQFLIQYYNGEERAKGNILERFSAQQFPDLHSELNLSSLELGDSALYFCASSVSGSGGNEQFFGPGTRLTVL.

V and J are TRBV29-1 and TRBJ2-1; D perhaps matches TRBD1 (5 bases). CDR1 is SQVTM, CDR2 ANQGSEA, per germline. The CDR3 totals 18 residues. The V gene lost 0 bases and the J gene lost 1 base, with 19 bases spanning the gap. As DNA, the CDR3 is TGCAGCGTTGAAGATGGGGCCGCAGGGTATCAGTCCTACAATGAGCAGTTCTTC. Residues: CSVEDGAAGYQSYNEQFF.

This clone came up a few times. The chain is built from TRBV6-4 and TRBJ2-7; possibly TRBD1 or TRBD2 for D (6 bases each). This CDR3 contains 13 residues. Germline V gene lookup returns CDR1 MRHNA and CDR2 SNTAGT. V was shortened by 4 bases and J by 3 bases, with 10 bases between the two germline ends. CDR3 loop: CASSGGARYEQYF. CDR3 DNA sequence: TGTGCCAGCAGTGGGGGGGCCCGCTACGAGCAGTACTTC.

This rearrangement joins TRBV13 to TRBJ2-1; D call uncertain. The CDR3 has 16 amino acids. Germline loops: CDR1 PRHDT, CDR2 FYEKMQ (reference sequence). Trimming took off 5 bases at V and 2 bases at J, with 16 bases between the two ends. The CDR3 region is CASSTPFTPTYNEQFF. As DNA, the CDR3 is TGTGCCAGCAGCACCCCCTTTACACCTACCTACAATGAGCAGTTCTTC.

This clone was counted at least ten times. CDR3 DNA: TGTGCCAATCGCCGGGATGGGCCCCCGGGCTACACCTTC. Protein: CANRRDGPPGYTF. The rearrangement uses TRBV6-1 and TRBJ1-2; the D is unclear. CDR3 length: 13 residues. Germline-derived CDR1 and CDR2 are MNHNS and SASEGT. Trimming left V 10 bases short and J 8 bases short, with 20 bases between.

The table lists this clone with a few counts. The chain couples TRBV7-7 to TRBJ1-4, with 7 bases identical to TRBD1. Germline-derived CDR1 and CDR2 are SSHAT and FNYEAQ (reference sequence). The length of the CDR3 is 11 residues. CDR3 amino acids: CASGDSEKLFF. As DNA, the CDR3 is TGTGCTAGCGGGGACAGTGAAAAACTGTTTTTT.

This clone occurred a few times. The chain is built from TRBV11-2 and TRBJ1-1, with 8 bases lining up with TRBD1. CDR3 length equals 14 residues. The V gene's germline CDR1 is SGHAT and CDR2 FQNNGV. Trimming at V came to 3 bases and at J to 4 bases, leaving 4 bases not matched to a gene. The CDR3 coding sequence is TGTGCCAGCAGCTTTGGGGGGACAGGCACTGAAGCTTTCTTT. It encodes CASSFGGTGTEAFF.

The chain combines TRBV7-2 with TRBJ2-3; no firm D call. Germline V gene data show CDR1 as SGHTA and CDR2 as FQGNSA. The CDR3 loop spans 15 amino acids. Trimming stripped 5 bases from V and 6 bases from J, with 18 bases between. CDR3 sequence: CASSPRLRRDDTQYF. DNA for the CDR3: TGTGCCAGCAGCCCCCGACTCCGCCGAGACGATACGCAGTATTTT.

The rearrangement joins TRBV28 to TRBJ1-1; tentative D call: TRBD1 (5 bases). The CDR3 is made up of 15 amino acids. V lost 2 bases to trimming and J lost 2 bases, with 12 bases between them. Germline CDR1 is MDHEN and CDR2 is SYDVKM. CDR3 coding DNA: TGTGCCAGCAGTTTAAATTACGGGGGAAACACTGAAGCTTTCTTT. It specifies CASSLNYGGNTEAFF.